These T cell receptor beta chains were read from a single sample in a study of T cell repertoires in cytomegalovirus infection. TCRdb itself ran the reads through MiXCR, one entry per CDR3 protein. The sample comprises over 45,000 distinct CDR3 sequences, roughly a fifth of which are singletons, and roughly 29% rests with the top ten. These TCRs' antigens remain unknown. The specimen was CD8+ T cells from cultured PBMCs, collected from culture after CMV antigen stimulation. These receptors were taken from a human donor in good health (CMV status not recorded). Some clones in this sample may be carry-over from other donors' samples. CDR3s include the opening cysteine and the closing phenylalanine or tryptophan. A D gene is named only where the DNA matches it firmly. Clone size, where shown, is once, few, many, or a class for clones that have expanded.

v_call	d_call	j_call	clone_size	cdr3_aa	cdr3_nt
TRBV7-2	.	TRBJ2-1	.	CASSRLARGDNEQFF	TGTGCCAGCAGCCGCCTAGCGCGAGGAGACAATGAGCAGTTCTTC
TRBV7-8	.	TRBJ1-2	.	CASSLDRANYGYTF	TGTGCCAGCAGCTTAGACAGGGCCAACTATGGCTACACCTTC
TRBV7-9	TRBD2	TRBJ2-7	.	CASSSPTGGPGEQYF	TGTGCCAGCAGCTCCCCGACGGGAGGGCCGGGGGAGCAGTACTTC
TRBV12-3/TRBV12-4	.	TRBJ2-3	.	CASSSRSSTDTQYF	TGTGCCAGCAGTTCACGGTCTAGCACAGATACGCAGTATTTT
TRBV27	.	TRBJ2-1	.	CASSLAGGHNEQFF	TGTGCCAGCAGTTTAGCTGGCGGTCACAATGAGCAGTTCTTC
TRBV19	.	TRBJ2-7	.	CASSPSMSYEQYF	TGTGCCAGTAGCCCCAGCATGTCTTACGAGCAGTACTTC
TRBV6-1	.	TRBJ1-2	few	CASSEEIQAQTDGYTF	TGTGCCAGCAGTGAAGAGATACAGGCACAGACGGATGGCTACACCTTC
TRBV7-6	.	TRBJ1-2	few	CASSLPGDYTF	TGTGCCAGCAGCTTACCCGGGGACTACACCTTC
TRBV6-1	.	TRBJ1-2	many	CASSSSGQGFDGYTF	.
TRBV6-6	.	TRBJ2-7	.	CASSYSAWEPSYEQYF	TGTGCCAGCAGTTACTCTGCGTGGGAACCCTCCTACGAGCAGTACTTC
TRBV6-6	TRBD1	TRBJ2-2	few	CASSETGGSDGELFF	TGTGCCAGCTCCGAGACAGGGGGCTCTGACGGGGAGCTGTTTTTT
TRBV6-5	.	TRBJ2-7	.	CASSRGWTPEQYF	TGTGCCAGCAGTCGTGGTTGGACGCCGGAGCAGTACTTC
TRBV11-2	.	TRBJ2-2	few	CASSRRAGELFF	TGTGCCAGCAGCCGCCGGGCCGGGGAGCTGTTTTTT
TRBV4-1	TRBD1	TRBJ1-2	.	CASSPGQGGLDGYTF	TGCGCCAGCAGCCCGGGACAGGGAGGGTTAGATGGCTACACCTTC
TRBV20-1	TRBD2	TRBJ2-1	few	CSARDSAGSLSIYNEQFF	TGCAGTGCTAGAGATTCAGCGGGATCCCTATCCATTTACAATGAGCAGTTCTTC
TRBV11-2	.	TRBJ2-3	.	CASSLTPSTDTQYF	TGTGCCAGCAGCTTAACCCCTAGCACAGATACGCAGTATTTT
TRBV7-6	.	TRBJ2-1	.	CASSSRGYMPKQFF	TGTGCCAGCAGCTCCCGCGGGTACATGCCCAAGCAGTTCTTC
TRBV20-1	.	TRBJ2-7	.	CSARRGPYEQYF	TGCAGTGCTAGGCGGGGGCCTTACGAGCAGTACTTC
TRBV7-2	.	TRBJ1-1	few	CASSLDRGAGTEAFF	TGTGCCAGCAGCTTAGACCGGGGGGCAGGTACTGAAGCTTTCTTT
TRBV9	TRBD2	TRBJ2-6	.	CASRSTSGADSGANVLTF	TGTGCCAGCAGGTCCACTAGCGGGGCCGACTCTGGGGCCAACGTCCTGACTTTC
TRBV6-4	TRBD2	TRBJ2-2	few	CASSIAGDHTGELFF	TGTGCCAGCAGTATAGCGGGAGATCACACCGGGGAGCTGTTTTTT
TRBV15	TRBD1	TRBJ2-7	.	CATSTRGDNRGYEQYF	TGTGCCACCAGCACCCGGGGAGACAACAGGGGCTACGAGCAGTACTTC
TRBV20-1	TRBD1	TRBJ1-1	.	CSAFDRITGGTGNTEAFF	TGCAGTGCTTTCGACCGAATTACAGGGGGGACCGGGAACACTGAAGCTTTCTTT
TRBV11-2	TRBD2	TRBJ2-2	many	CASSPYGGRARTGELFF	TGTGCCAGCAGCCCGTATGGCGGGAGGGCAAGAACCGGGGAGCTGTTTTTT
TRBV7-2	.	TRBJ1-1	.	CASSKGWGGNTEAFF	TGTGCCAGCAGTAAGGGGTGGGGGGGGAACACTGAAGCTTTCTTT
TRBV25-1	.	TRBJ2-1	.	CASSELGAGRDQFF	TGTGCCAGCAGTGAATTAGGGGCAGGGAGAGACCAGTTCTTC
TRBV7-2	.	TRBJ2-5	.	CASSLGTGWSETQYF	TGTGCCAGCAGTTTAGGTACAGGGTGGTCAGAGACCCAGTACTTC
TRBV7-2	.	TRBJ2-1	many	CASSLRDPTALIENNEQFF	TGTGCCAGCAGCTTGCGGGACCCGACCGCCCTTATCGAGAACAATGAGCAGTTCTTC
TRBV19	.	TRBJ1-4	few	CASSITGNGNEKLFF	TGTGCCAGTAGTATTACCGGGAATGGTAATGAAAAACTGTTTTTT
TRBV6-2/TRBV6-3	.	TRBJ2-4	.	CASSYVSRIQYF	TGTGCCAGCAGTTACGTCTCAAGGATTCAGTACTTC
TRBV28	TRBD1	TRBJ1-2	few	CASSAIHRGGYGYTF	TGTGCCAGCAGCGCTATTCACAGGGGGGGCTATGGCTACACCTTC
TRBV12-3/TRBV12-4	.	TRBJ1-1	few	CASTSGIGGTMNTEAFF	TGTGCCAGCACCTCCGGTATAGGAGGTACGATGAACACTGAAGCTTTCTTT
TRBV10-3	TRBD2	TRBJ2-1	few	CAIRLGLAGGDEQFF	TGTGCCATCAGACTGGGACTAGCGGGAGGCGATGAGCAGTTCTTC
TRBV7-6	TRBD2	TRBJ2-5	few	CASSLVGRESETQYF	TGTGCCAGCAGCTTGGTTGGGCGGGAGTCGGAGACCCAGTACTTC
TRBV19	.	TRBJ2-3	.	CASTLRQGGRSADTQYF	TGTGCCAGTACCCTCAGACAGGGAGGCAGGAGCGCAGATACGCAGTATTTT
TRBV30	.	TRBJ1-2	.	CAWSFSRNYGYTF	TGTGCCTGGAGTTTCAGCCGGAACTATGGCTACACCTTC
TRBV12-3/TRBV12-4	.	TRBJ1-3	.	CASSFQGPPSSGNTIYF	TGTGCCAGCAGTTTCCAGGGGCCTCCAAGCTCTGGAAACACCATATATTTT
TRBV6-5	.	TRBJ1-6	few	CASSYSRQDGHSPLHF	TGTGCCAGCAGTTACTCGAGACAAGATGGGCATTCACCCCTCCACTTT
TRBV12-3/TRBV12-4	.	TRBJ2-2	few	CASSSGGTGELFF	TGTGCCAGCAGTTCTGGGGGAACCGGGGAGCTGTTTTTT
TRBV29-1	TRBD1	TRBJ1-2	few	CSVEGQDGYTF	TGCAGCGTTGAGGGACAGGATGGCTACACCTTC